This TCR beta chain comes out of a study of T cells in Graves' hyperthyroidism and ophthalmopathy. Study-wide results and limits: Separating ophthalmopathy from stable hyperthyroidism was achieved by a 13 V-J model.

Germline lookup yields CDR1 MNHEY and CDR2 SMNVEV (reference sequence). Trimming removed 3 bases from V and 3 bases from J; junction bases left unmatched: 5. CDR3 length: 14 residues. Points on this clonotype: Its target is unknown.

From RNA transcripts, TCR beta CDR3 regions were amplified. A set of HTBI primers served as the primers for a first-round RT-PCR of the TCR CDR3. A single record per CDR3 protein comes from TCRdb applying MiXCR to the multiplex PCR reads. The sample includes over 400,000 distinct CDR3 sequences, roughly 23% seen only once; the top ten take about half. Source material for PBMCs was about 11 ml fresh peripheral blood. Input material: blood. This sequence joins TRBV27 and TRBJ2-7, with 7 bases identical to TRBD1. The receptor comes from a woman between 65 and 79 years old with Graves' ophthalmopathy. DNA for the CDR3: TGTGCCAGCAGTTTTGGGGACAGCAACTACGAGCAGTACTTC. As protein: CASSFGDSNYEQYF.